This TCR beta chain appears in the sequencing data of a study of blood T cell repertoires in COVID-19. Assay: immunoSEQ multiplex PCR; the TCRdb copy retains only in-frame clones and omits some. In the table there are about 220,000 clones, approximately 82% of which are singletons. Germline V gene lookup returns CDR1 SGHVS and CDR2 FQNEAQ. The V end was cut by 3 bases, the J end by 0 bases, with 11 bases between. The CDR3 runs 15 residues. The TCR sequence derives from a woman of 80 years or more with acute or convalescent COVID-19. The sample taken for sequencing was peripheral blood. The chain recombines TRBV7-8 with TRBJ1-1, with D possibly being TRBD1 (5 bases). CDR3 DNA: TGTGCCAGCAGCTTGAGGACACGATTGAACACTGAAGCTTTCTTT. It encodes CASSLRTRLNTEAFF.